What follows describes a single T cell receptor (beta chain). Its recognized antigen is unknown. Nothing much larger sits one base from this clone, and base qualities are not available. The germline V gene encodes CDR1 SEHNR and CDR2 FQNEAQ (reference sequence). Counted from cysteine to phenylalanine, this CDR3 has 15 amino acids. The read is trimmed to its CDR3 DNA, 45 bases read in frame from base 1. The V and J ends are trimmed by 1 base and 10 bases, leaving 14 bases between them. This record belongs to a study of blood T cell repertoires in COVID-19 (dated by TCRdb to 2019 to 2021). Study-wide context: Samples covering the acute and convalescent phases of COVID-19 were provided by collaborators in the United States, Italy and Spain. The material from the prospective study consisted of cDNA or gDNA derived from T cells, B-cell-depleted T cells, or PBMCs. The samples were drawn from the first 160 participants of the ongoing ImmuneRACE study and from 1,254 subjects provided by 6 global collaborators. The repertoires were released in a freely available public database meant as a resource for research on the immune response to SARS-CoV-2. Where HLA class I and class II types were available, the types were taken from metadata supplied by the sample provider, not from assay-based typing. The sample metadata nearly always contained a de-identified subject ID, COVID-19 status, age in years and sex. The dataset comprised deeply sampled blood TCRbeta repertoires from subjects exposed to, actively infected with, or recovered from COVID-19.

Whole blood was collected in K2EDTA tubes by collaborating institutions according to the institutions' own protocols. For TCRbeta analysis, collaborator samples were shipped as frozen whole blood, as isolated PBMCs, or as DNA extracted from either sample type. Paper-wide results and their limitations: How much clinical and demographic metadata was included differed by source and by participant, and the metadata was provided uncurated.

The immunoSEQ Assay, a bias-controlled multiplex PCR, was used to amplify TCRbeta CDR3 regions from genomic DNA. The source study handled its data this way. The number of nucleated cells in each sample was estimated from the amplification of reference gene primers within the assay. Sequence reads were collapsed and filtered to measure the absolute abundance of every unique TCRbeta CDR3 rearrangement. For each sample, productive Simpson clonality was calculated as the square root of Simpson's diversity index across productive rearrangements. TCRdb re-hosts the immuneACCESS table, in-frame sequences only. Its copies lack some clones; in the studies checked, an unresolved V gene accounts for under half of them, and the cause for the rest is not known. V and J calls plus clone size are reproduced from that table; the DNA served to infer D and trimming. This sample lists some 200,000 clones; 65% to 90% were detected once. The ten largest clonotypes hold approximately 4.8% of the sample.

The rearranged chain carries TRBV7-9 and TRBJ1-6, with TRBD1 perhaps the D gene, on 6 matching bases. The sequenced material came from peripheral blood. This TCR was sampled from a man aged 50 to 60 with acute or convalescent COVID-19. The CDR3 corresponds to CASSLGRARGSPLHF. The base sequence is TGTGCCAGCAGCTTAGGGAGAGCGAGGGGGTCACCCCTCCACTTT.